This T cell receptor beta chain comes out of a study of blood T cell repertoires in COVID-19. Study-level background: Sources were T cells, B-cell-depleted T cells, or PBMCs; the material itself was cDNA or gDNA.

In the original workflow: Reference gene primers were amplified, and this amplification served to estimate nucleated cell counts. Libraries were prepared by immunoSEQ multiplex PCR; TCRdb keeps only in-frame clonotypes and omits some of them. The V and J calls and the clone size are those of that table, but D and trimming were determined from the DNA. The sample includes a few hundred thousand clones, 88% of them seen just once. CDR1 is SGHAT, CDR2 FQNNGV, per germline. V lost 4 bases, J lost 0 bases, and 12 bases lay in between. The CDR3 runs 15 residues. The sample consisted of peripheral blood. This rearrangement joins TRBV11-2 to TRBJ1-2, with D possibly matching TRBD1 (6 bases). This clonotype was obtained from a human donor in a cohort sampled during active COVID-19. CDR3 amino acids: CASSSLTGSNYGYTF. CDR3 coding DNA: TGTGCCAGCAGCTCCCTTACAGGGTCTAACTATGGCTACACCTTC. Full variable domain (rest looked up from reference TRBV11-2 and TRBJ1-2): EAGVAQSPRYKIIEKRQSVAFWCNPISGHATLYWYQQILGQGPKLLIQFQNNGVVDDSQLPKDRFSAERLKGVDSTLKIQPAKLEDSAVYLCASSSLTGSNYGYTFGSGTRLTVV.